The 26 T cell receptor beta chains listed next were all sequenced from one sample in a study of shared clonotypes between healthy human individuals. Assay: immunoSEQ multiplex PCR; the TCRdb copy retains only in-frame clones and omits some. Of about 1 million clones in the sample, 65% to 75% were seen once. Sequencing was done on a sample of memory CD4+ T cells sorted from blood. Sample subset: CD45RA-negative fraction. The receptors originated from a man aged 18 to 29 in good health.

V and J are TRBV5-1 and TRBJ1-4, with TRBD1 matching over 7 bases. Losses at the gene ends were 0 bases for V and 3 bases for J; bases not matched to a gene: 8. The germline CDR1 and CDR2 sequences are SGHRS and YFSETQ. The CDR3 extends over 17 amino acids. In DNA, the CDR3 is TGCGCCAGCAGCTTGGAGCCAGGGGGGCCAGCTAATGAAAAACTGTTTTTT. It codes for CASSLEPGGPANEKLFF.

This clone showed up just once. In nucleotides, the CDR3 is TGTGCCTGTTCTCCTGGGGGGGAGCTGTTTTTT. This gives the protein CACSPGGELFF. The chain employs TRBV30 and TRBJ2-2; D gene ambiguous. This CDR3 has 11 amino acids. Trimming cost V 6 bases and J 8 bases, with 10 bases left between them. The germline V gene encodes CDR1 GTSNPN and CDR2 SVGIG (reference sequence).

This clone has just a few counts. This chain uses TRBV12-5 with TRBJ2-3, with 12 bases matching TRBD2. The CDR3 totals 16 residues. The V segment lost 6 bases and the J segment 6 bases; nucleotides outside the gene matches: 10. Germline CDR1 reads LGHNT; CDR2 reads FRNRAP. CDR3: CASGSGLAGPQDTQYF. The CDR3 bases are TGTGCTAGTGGGAGCGGACTAGCGGGACCTCAGGATACGCAGTATTTT.

This clone was observed a handful of times. The V and J genes are TRBV4-1 and TRBJ1-3; 9 bases are a match to TRBD1. There are 17 residues in the CDR3. V lost 1 base and J lost 3; bases outside the gene matches: 7. Germline V gene data show CDR1 as MGHRA and CDR2 as YSYEKL. Here the CDR3 reads CASSQAGQGSRGNTIYF. The CDR3 DNA reads as TGCGCCAGCAGCCAAGCGGGACAGGGTAGTCGTGGAAACACCATATATTTT.

To note about this clone: The sample has other DNA sequences that encode this CDR3 too. The CDR3 nucleotides are TGTGCCAGCAGCTTAGGACTAGCGGGAGCAGATACGCAGTATTTT. It encodes CASSLGLAGADTQYF. This chain uses TRBV7-2 with TRBJ2-3; 12 nucleotides agree with TRBD2. CDR1 and CDR2 (germline): SGHTA, FQGNSA. This CDR3 is 15 amino acids long. Losses at the gene ends were 1 base for V and 4 bases for J; bases not matched to a gene: 0.

CDR3 bases: TGTGCCAGCAGCCAGTCACCCGGGAAACAGTTCTTC. Its protein is CASSQSPGKQFF. The chain has TRBV14 and TRBJ2-1; D may be TRBD2 (5 bases). The CDR3 has 12 amino acids. In germline, CDR1 is SGHDN, CDR2 FVKESK. V was trimmed by 3 bases and J by 13 bases, leaving 13 bases between them.

The chain couples TRBV5-1 to TRBJ2-1; 9 bases match TRBD1. The CDR3 has 15 residues. Germline V lookup: CDR1 SGHRS, CDR2 YFSETQ. The V segment lost 4 bases and the J segment 7 bases; nucleotides outside the gene matches: 9. CDR3 amino acids: CASSRDGTGYNEQFF. DNA of the CDR3: TGCGCCAGCAGCAGGGACGGGACAGGGTATAATGAGCAGTTCTTC.

This rearrangement joins TRBV9 to TRBJ2-3; weak D call: TRBD2 (6 bases). The CDR3 runs to 15 residues. CDR1 and CDR2 from the germline V gene are SGDLS and YYNGEE. V lost 6 bases and J lost 0, with 14 bases in between. This CDR3 is CASTLGGASTDTQYF. DNA of the CDR3: TGTGCCAGCACCCTCGGGGGAGCTAGCACAGATACGCAGTATTTT.

The genes are TRBV25-1 and TRBJ2-2; D is undetermined. Germline V lookup: CDR1 MGHDK, CDR2 SYGVNS. V gave up 6 bases and J gave up 5 bases, with 13 bases separating them. There are 14 residues in the CDR3. CDR3 sequence reads: CASSPAGRTGELFF. As DNA, the CDR3 is TGTGCCAGCAGCCCCGCCGGTAGAACCGGGGAGCTGTTTTTT.

The V gene is TRBV30, the J gene TRBJ1-4, with TRBD1 as a possible D gene (5 bases). CDR1 is GTSNPN, CDR2 SVGIG, per germline (reference sequence). CDR3 length: 15 amino acids. Trimming left V 0 bases short and J 4 bases short, with 12 bases between. CDR3 sequence: CAWSVSGRRNEKLFF. In DNA, the CDR3 is TGTGCCTGGAGTGTCTCAGGGAGACGTAATGAAAAACTGTTTTTT.

J is TRBJ2-1 and V is TRBV5-1; 14 positions agree with TRBD2. CDR1 and CDR2 from the germline V gene are SGHRS and YFSETQ. This CDR3 is 15 amino acids long. The ends lost 4 bases at V and 10 bases at J; junction bases unmatched: 7. CDR3 in DNA: TGCGCCAGCAGCCCGTGGACTAGCGGGAGGCCAGAGCAGTTCTTC. It yields the protein CASSPWTSGRPEQFF.

The CDR3 loop reads CASSDRVGGRQEQYF. DNA for the CDR3: TGCGCCAGCAGCGACAGGGTGGGGGGGCGACAAGAGCAGTACTTC. This chain links TRBV4-1 with TRBJ2-7; either TRBD1 or TRBD2 may supply D (7 bases each). V was clipped by 5 bases and J by 7 bases, with 21 bases between them. The V gene's germline CDR1 is MGHRA and CDR2 YSYEKL. The CDR3 loop spans 15 amino acids.

The chain has TRBV30 and TRBJ1-1; D gene ambiguous. CDR3 length: 10 residues. In germline, CDR1 is GTSNPN, CDR2 SVGIG (reference sequence). Trimming removed 8 bases at V and 4 bases at J, with 8 bases between. As DNA, the CDR3 is TGTGCCGGAGTCGTCACTGAAGCTTTCTTT. Translating gives CAGVVTEAFF.

This clone was detected once. The V call is TRBV5-1, the J call TRBJ1-6; maybe TRBD1 (5 bases). The germline gives CDR1 SGHRS, CDR2 YFSETQ. V was cut by 0 bases and J by 5 bases, with 9 bases left in between. The CDR3 has 15 residues. In nucleotides, the CDR3 is TGCGCCAGCAGCTTGGTAGGGGTCGATAATTCACCCCTCCACTTT. Protein: CASSLVGVDNSPLHF.

A few counts support this clone. The chain couples TRBV15 to TRBJ1-1, with D unclear. In germline, CDR1 is LNHNV, CDR2 YYDKDF (reference sequence). The CDR3 is made up of 12 amino acids. V was trimmed by 9 bases and J by 1 base, leaving 9 bases between them. For the CDR3, the DNA is TGTGCCACGTCTCGGAGGAACACTGAAGCTTTCTTT. Translation: CATSRRNTEAFF.

This chain joins TRBV9 and TRBJ1-3, with D possibly being TRBD1 (5 bases). Trimming took off 3 bases at V and 2 bases at J, with 9 bases between the two ends. The CDR3 runs 14 residues. The germline CDR1 and CDR2 sequences are SGDLS and YYNGEE. For the CDR3, the DNA is TGTGCCAGCAGCGAGCAGGGTACTGGAAACACCATATATTTT. This gives the protein CASSEQGTGNTIYF. The full variable domain, in which reference TRBV9 and TRBJ1-3 provide the parts outside the CDR3, is DSGVTQTPKHLITATGQRVTLRCSPRSGDLSVYWYQQSLDQGLQFLIQYYNGEERAKGNILERFSAQQFPDLHSELNLSSLELGDSALYFCASSEQGTGNTIYFGEGSWLTVV.

The rearrangement uses TRBV7-6 and TRBJ2-7; a weak D match, TRBD1 (6 bases). V was pared by 2 bases and J by 3 bases, with 14 bases between. Germline V CDR1 and CDR2: SGHVS, FNYEAQ. CDR3 length: 15 amino acids. CDR3 bases: TGTGCCAGCAGCTTAAGGCAGGGGTTGGTCTACGAGCAGTACTTC. As protein: CASSLRQGLVYEQYF.

With respect to this clone: Other DNA sequences within the sample encode an identical CDR3. V and J are TRBV15 and TRBJ2-7; D remains ambiguous. The length of the CDR3 is 12 residues. Trimming shortened V by 0 bases and J by 4 bases, and 4 bases separated the two germline ends. Germline CDR1 and CDR2: LNHNV and YYDKDF (reference sequence). The CDR3 DNA is TGTGCCACCAGCAGAGACAGGTACGAGCAGTACTTC. This encodes CATSRDRYEQYF.

At least ten counts were recorded for this clone. The chain combines TRBV15 with TRBJ2-7; 7 bases are shared with TRBD2. Germline values: CDR1 LNHNV, CDR2 YYDKDF (reference sequence). This CDR3 region has 15 residues. V lost 4 bases and J lost 3; bases outside the gene matches: 9. Here the CDR3 reads CATSNGDYRFYEQYF. For the CDR3, the DNA is TGTGCCACCAGCAACGGGGACTACCGATTCTACGAGCAGTACTTC.

The chain has TRBV15 and TRBJ1-2; D call uncertain. Trimming took off 3 bases at V and 2 bases at J, with 22 bases between the two ends. Germline V lookup: CDR1 LNHNV, CDR2 YYDKDF (reference sequence). The CDR3 covers 18 residues. This CDR3 reads CATSSSIPLIGLNYGYTF. CDR3 nucleotide sequence: TGTGCCACCAGCAGTTCTATCCCCCTTATAGGACTAAACTATGGCTACACCTTC.

The chain recombines TRBV7-2 with TRBJ2-7; D may correspond to TRBD1 or TRBD2 (7 bases each). This CDR3 is built from 14 residues. V was clipped by 7 bases and J by 5 bases, with 18 bases between them. The germline V gene encodes CDR1 SGHTA and CDR2 FQGNSA. The CDR3 here is CASTPGGGINEQYF. As DNA, the CDR3 is TGTGCCAGCACCCCAGGGGGGGGCATCAACGAGCAGTACTTC. Filled out from reference TRBV7-2 and TRBJ2-7, the complete variable domain reads GAGVSQSPSNKVTEKGKDVELRCDPISGHTALYWYRQSLGQGLEFLIYFQGNSAPDKSGLPSDRFSAERTGGSVSTLTIQRTQQEDSAVYLCASTPGGGINEQYFGPGTRLTVT.

This chain joins TRBV30 and TRBJ2-7; D gene unclear. V was shortened by 0 bases and J by 3 bases, with 9 bases between the two germline ends. Germline lookup yields CDR1 GTSNPN and CDR2 SVGIG (reference sequence). The CDR3 has 13 amino acids. CDR3 amino acids: CAWSVLQNYEQYF. CDR3 bases: TGTGCCTGGAGTGTACTTCAGAACTACGAGCAGTACTTC.

The chain couples TRBV19 to TRBJ1-1; possible D gene TRBD1, 6 bases. V shed 4 bases and J shed 4 bases, with 10 bases lying between them. Germline values: CDR1 LNHDA, CDR2 SQIVND (reference sequence). This CDR3 spans 13 amino acids. CDR3 residues: CASSTGVSTEAFF. Written as DNA, the CDR3 is TGTGCCAGTAGTACAGGGGTATCCACTGAAGCTTTCTTT.

The J gene is TRBJ2-5, the V gene TRBV5-1, with 11 bases identical to TRBD2. Trimming removed 0 bases from V and 4 bases from J; junction bases left unmatched: 5. CDR3 size: 16 residues. Germline V gives CDR1 SGHRS, CDR2 YFSETQ. DNA for the CDR3: TGCGCCAGCAGCTTGGGAGTAGCGGGGGGGCGAGAGACCCAGTACTTC. Protein product: CASSLGVAGGRETQYF. Full variable domain (outside the CDR3, taken from reference TRBV5-1 and TRBJ2-5): KAGVTQTPRYLIKTRGQQVTLSCSPISGHRSVSWYQQTPGQGLQFLFEYFSETQRNKGNFPGRFSGRQFSNSRSEMNVSTLELGDSALYLCASSLGVAGGRETQYFGPGTRLLVL.

The chain carries TRBV2 and TRBJ2-3; 10 bases align to TRBD1. This CDR3 is built from 15 residues. Per germline, CDR1 SNHLY and CDR2 FYNNEI. The V and J ends lost 4 bases and 3 bases, in that order; junction bases with no gene match: 4. DNA of the CDR3: TGTGCCAGCAGTGGGGGACAGGGGCGGACAGATACGCAGTATTTT. It is translated as CASSGGQGRTDTQYF.

This clone appeared once. Other DNA sequences within the sample encode an identical CDR3. The V call is TRBV7-9, the J call TRBJ2-5; D is possibly TRBD1 (6 bases). Trimming shortened V by 2 bases and J by 3 bases, and 10 bases separated the two germline ends. The germline V gene has CDR1 SEHNR and CDR2 FQNEAQ (reference sequence). CDR3 length: 14 residues. The CDR3 DNA sequence: TGTGCCAGCAGCTTAAGAGGGGGTGAAGAGACCCAGTACTTC. Residues: CASSLRGGEETQYF.